These T cell receptor beta chains were read from a single sample in a study of cytomegalovirus exposure and HLA in healthy donors. TCRdb keeps only in-frame clones here, not all; method: immunoSEQ multiplex PCR. The table lists 90,000 to 150,000 clones, 77% of them singletons, with around 5.8% in the top ten. Input material: PBMCs. Every receptor here comes from a man younger than 30 in good health and CMV-seropositive. The CDR3 runs from the conserved cysteine through the conserved F or W. The order of the fields is J gene, V gene, clone size, CDR3 protein. Size values are once, few and many counts, or a class for expanded clones, and some rows have none.

TRBJ1-1	TRBV11-3	few	CASSLASQNTEAFF
TRBJ2-1	TRBV6-5	.	CASSYSSGHYNEQFF
TRBJ1-2	TRBV14	.	CASSQGQSYGYTF
TRBJ2-7	TRBV27	.	CASSLGGFPHYEQYF
TRBJ2-2	TRBV10-2	once	CASRGGQNSYTGELFF
TRBJ2-5	TRBV10-3	few	CAISEIRRQETQYF
TRBJ1-6	TRBV5-1	.	CASSSTGTGGNSPLHF
TRBJ2-1	TRBV5-1	.	CASSWGLDFKGYNEQFF
TRBJ2-1	TRBV7-2	.	CASSLDTGLGQFF
TRBJ2-7	TRBV9	.	CASSVATGSSYEQYF
TRBJ1-1	TRBV2	.	CASSGSRGTEAFF
TRBJ2-5	TRBV9	few	CASSGATGLAEAQYF
TRBJ1-1	TRBV14	.	CASSQAGHGDTEAFF
TRBJ1-2	TRBV29-1	.	CSVERGGGPNYGYTF
TRBJ2-7	TRBV4-1	.	CASSQGRDRSYEQYF
TRBJ2-3	TRBV7-9	.	CASSSPSGGHTDTQYF
TRBJ2-3	TRBV7-8	.	CASSDSGGAGDTQYF
TRBJ1-5	TRBV15	.	CATSRAGNQPQHF
TRBJ2-6	TRBV5-1	.	CASSLVNREGPGANVLTF
TRBJ1-5	TRBV28	.	CASSLTDLYSNQPQHF
TRBJ2-5	TRBV7-9	.	CASSLPGEETQYF
TRBJ1-1	TRBV27	.	CASSSTGYTEAFF
TRBJ2-7	TRBV27	.	CASSLAGGVYEQYF
TRBJ2-3	TRBV5-4	.	CASSLGTGYTDTQYF
TRBJ2-1	TRBV4-2	.	CASSPPDRGHYNEQFF
TRBJ1-2	TRBV7-9	.	CASSLDRGYTF
.	TRBV14	.	CASSQDLGQGPYEQYF
TRBJ2-7	TRBV7-8	.	CASSGWTESSYEQYF
TRBJ1-1	TRBV7-2	.	CASSDRRGGNTEAFF
.	TRBV27	once	CASSLRGAVIYEQYF
TRBJ2-6	TRBV4-1	.	CASSQDRGLTGANVLTF
TRBJ1-1	TRBV28	.	CASSLRPGGAFF
TRBJ2-1	TRBV9	once	CASSAGLAGYYNEQFF
TRBJ2-1	TRBV6-6	.	CASSPGSNEQFF
TRBJ1-1	TRBV7-9	.	CASSRVEAFF
TRBJ1-2	TRBV9	.	CASSGDRGPGYTF
TRBJ2-7	TRBV10-3	few	CAITFRAGVYEQYF
TRBJ1-2	TRBV19	once	CATLSGIYGYTF
TRBJ1-2	TRBV7-2	.	CASSLDTVGGGYTF
TRBJ1-1	TRBV19	.	CASRQGPISEAFF